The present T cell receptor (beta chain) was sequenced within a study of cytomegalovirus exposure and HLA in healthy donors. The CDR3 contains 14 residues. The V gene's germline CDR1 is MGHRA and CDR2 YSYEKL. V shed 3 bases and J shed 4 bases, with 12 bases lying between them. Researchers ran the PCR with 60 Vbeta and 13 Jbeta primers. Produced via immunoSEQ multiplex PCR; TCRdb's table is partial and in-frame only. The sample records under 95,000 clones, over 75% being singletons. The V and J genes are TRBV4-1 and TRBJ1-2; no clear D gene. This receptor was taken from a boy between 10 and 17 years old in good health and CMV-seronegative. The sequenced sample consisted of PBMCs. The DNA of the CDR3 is TGCGCCAGCAGCCAGCCTAGAAGTGTCTATGGCTACACCTTC. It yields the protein CASSQPRSVYGYTF.